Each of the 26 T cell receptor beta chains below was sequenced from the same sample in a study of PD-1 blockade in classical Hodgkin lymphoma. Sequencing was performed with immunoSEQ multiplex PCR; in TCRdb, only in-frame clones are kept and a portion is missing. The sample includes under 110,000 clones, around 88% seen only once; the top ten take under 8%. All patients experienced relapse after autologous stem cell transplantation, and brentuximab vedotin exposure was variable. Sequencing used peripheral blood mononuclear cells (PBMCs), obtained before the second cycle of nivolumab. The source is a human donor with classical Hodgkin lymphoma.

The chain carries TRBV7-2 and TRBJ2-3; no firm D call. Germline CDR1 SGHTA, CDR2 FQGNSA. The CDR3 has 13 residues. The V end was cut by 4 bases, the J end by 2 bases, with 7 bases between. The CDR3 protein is CASSSKPTDTQYF. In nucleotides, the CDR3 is TGTGCCAGCAGCTCCAAGCCCACAGATACGCAGTATTTT.

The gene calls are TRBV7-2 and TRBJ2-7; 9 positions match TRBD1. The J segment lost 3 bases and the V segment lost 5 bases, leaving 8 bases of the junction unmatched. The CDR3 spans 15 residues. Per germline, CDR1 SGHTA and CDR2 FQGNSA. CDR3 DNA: TGTGCCAGCAGCCCGACAGGGGGATTATTCTACGAGCAGTACTTC. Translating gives CASSPTGGLFYEQYF.

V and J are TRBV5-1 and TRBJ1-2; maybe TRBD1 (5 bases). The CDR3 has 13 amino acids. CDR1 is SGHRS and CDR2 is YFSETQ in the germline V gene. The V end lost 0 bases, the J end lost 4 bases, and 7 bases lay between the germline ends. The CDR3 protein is CASSLDGTYGYTF. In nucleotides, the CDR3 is TGCGCCAGCAGCTTGGACGGGACCTATGGCTACACCTTC.

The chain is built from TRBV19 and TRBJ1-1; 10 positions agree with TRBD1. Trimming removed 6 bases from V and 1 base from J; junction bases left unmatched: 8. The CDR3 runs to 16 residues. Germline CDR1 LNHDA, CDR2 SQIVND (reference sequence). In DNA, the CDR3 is TGTGCCAGTAGATCGACAGGGGGCGAGTGGAACACTGAAGCTTTCTTT. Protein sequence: CASRSTGGEWNTEAFF.

The CDR3, as DNA: TGTGCCAGTAGTATAAGCAGGGGGCGCACTGAAGCTTTCTTT. Translating gives CASSISRGRTEAFF. This chain links TRBV19 with TRBJ1-1; 8 nucleotides align to TRBD1. The CDR3 covers 14 residues. Germline trimming cut 2 bases from V and 4 bases from J; bases unmatched to any gene: 3. Germline CDR1 is LNHDA and CDR2 is SQIVND (reference sequence). Looking up the rest from reference TRBV19 and TRBJ1-1 gives the full variable domain: DGGITQSPKYLFRKEGQNVTLSCEQNLNHDAMYWYRQDPGQGLRLIYYSQIVNDFQKGDIAEGYSVSREKKESFPLTVTSAQKNPTAFYLCASSISRGRTEAFFGQGTRLTVV.

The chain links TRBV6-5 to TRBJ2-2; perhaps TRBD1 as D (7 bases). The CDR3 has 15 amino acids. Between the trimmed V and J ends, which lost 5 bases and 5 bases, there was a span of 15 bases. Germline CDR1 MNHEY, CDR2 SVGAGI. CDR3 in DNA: TGTGCCAGCAGTGCAGGGGGGCGAGAGACCGGGGAGCTGTTTTTT. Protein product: CASSAGGRETGELFF.

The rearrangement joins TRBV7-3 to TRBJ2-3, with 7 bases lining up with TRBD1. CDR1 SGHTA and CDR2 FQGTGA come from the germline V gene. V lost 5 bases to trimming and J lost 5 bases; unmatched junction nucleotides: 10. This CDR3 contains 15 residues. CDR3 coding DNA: TGTGCCAGCAGCCATTCGACAGGGACATTAGATACGCAGTATTTT. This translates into CASSHSTGTLDTQYF.

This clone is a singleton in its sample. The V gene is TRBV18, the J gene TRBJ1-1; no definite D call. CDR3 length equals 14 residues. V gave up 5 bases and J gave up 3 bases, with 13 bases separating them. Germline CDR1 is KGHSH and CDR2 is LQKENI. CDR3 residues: CASSFSQFDTEAFF. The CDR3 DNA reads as TGTGCCAGCTCATTTTCCCAGTTCGACACTGAAGCTTTCTTT.

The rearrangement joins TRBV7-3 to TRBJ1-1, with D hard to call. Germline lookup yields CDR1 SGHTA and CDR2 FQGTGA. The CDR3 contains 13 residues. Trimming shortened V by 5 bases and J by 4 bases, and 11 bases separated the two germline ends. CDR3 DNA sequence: TGTGCCAGCAGCCTAGACTGGGGCACTGAAGCTTTCTTT. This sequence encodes CASSLDWGTEAFF. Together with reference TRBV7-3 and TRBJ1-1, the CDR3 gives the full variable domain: GAGVSQTPSNKVTEKGKYVELRCDPISGHTALYWYRQSLGQGPEFLIYFQGTGAADDSGLPNDRFFAVRPEGSVSTLKIQRTERGDSAVYLCASSLDWGTEAFFGQGTRLTVV.

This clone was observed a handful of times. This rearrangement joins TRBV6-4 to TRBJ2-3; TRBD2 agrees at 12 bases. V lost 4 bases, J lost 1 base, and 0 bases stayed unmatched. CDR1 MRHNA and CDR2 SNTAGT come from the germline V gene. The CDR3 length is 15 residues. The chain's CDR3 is CASSGTSGGTDTQYF. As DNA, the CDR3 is TGTGCCAGCAGTGGGACTAGCGGGGGCACAGATACGCAGTATTTT.

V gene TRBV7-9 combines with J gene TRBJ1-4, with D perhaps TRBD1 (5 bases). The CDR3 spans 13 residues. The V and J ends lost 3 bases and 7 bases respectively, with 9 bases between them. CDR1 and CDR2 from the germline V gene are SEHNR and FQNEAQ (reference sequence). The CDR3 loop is CASSFMTAEKLFF. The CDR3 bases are TGTGCCAGCAGCTTTATGACAGCTGAAAAACTGTTTTTT.

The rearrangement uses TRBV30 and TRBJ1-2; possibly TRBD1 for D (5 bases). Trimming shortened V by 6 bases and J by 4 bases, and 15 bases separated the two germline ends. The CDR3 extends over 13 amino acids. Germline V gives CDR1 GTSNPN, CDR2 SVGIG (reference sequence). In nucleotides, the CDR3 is TGTGCCTGCAGGGAGGGGCCGGCCTATGGCTACACCTTC. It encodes CACREGPAYGYTF.

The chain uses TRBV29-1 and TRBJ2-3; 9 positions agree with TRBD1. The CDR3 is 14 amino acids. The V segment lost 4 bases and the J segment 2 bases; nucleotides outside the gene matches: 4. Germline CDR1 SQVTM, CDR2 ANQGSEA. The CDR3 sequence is CSVGGQGHTDTQYF. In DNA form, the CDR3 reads TGCAGCGTTGGGGGACAGGGACACACAGATACGCAGTATTTT.

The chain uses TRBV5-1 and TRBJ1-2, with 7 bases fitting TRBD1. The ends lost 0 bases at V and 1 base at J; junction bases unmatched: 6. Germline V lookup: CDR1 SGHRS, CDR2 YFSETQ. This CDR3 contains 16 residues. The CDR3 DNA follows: TGCGCCAGCAGCTTGGTGGGACAGACTTTTAACTATGGCTACACCTTC. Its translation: CASSLVGQTFNYGYTF.

As DNA, the CDR3 is TGTGCCTGGCGGGGGGAGGGGGACGAGACCCAGTACTTC. The encoded protein is CAWRGEGDETQYF. This rearrangement joins TRBV30 to TRBJ2-5, with D perhaps TRBD2 (7 bases). V was trimmed by 5 bases and J by 5 bases, leaving 15 bases between them. This CDR3 comprises 13 residues. CDR1 and CDR2 (germline): GTSNPN, SVGIG (reference sequence).

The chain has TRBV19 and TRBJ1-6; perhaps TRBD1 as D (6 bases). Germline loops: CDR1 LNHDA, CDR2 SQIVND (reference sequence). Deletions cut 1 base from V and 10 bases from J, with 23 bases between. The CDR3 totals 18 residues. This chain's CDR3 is CASSIGQGQGLPWSPLHF. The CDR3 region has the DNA TGTGCCAGTAGTATAGGCCAGGGACAAGGCCTCCCGTGGTCACCCCTCCACTTT.

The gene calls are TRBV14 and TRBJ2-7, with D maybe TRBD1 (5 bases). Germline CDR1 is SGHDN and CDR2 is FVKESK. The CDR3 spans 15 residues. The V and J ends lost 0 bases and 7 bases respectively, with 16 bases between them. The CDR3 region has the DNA TGTGCCAGCAGCCAAGATTGGGGCAGGGTCACGGAGCAGTACTTC. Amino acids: CASSQDWGRVTEQYF.

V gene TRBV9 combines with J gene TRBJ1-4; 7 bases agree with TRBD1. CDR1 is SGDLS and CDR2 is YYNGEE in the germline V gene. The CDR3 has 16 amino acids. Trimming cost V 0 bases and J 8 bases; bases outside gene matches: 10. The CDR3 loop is CASSVGLGGGGEKLFF. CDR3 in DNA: TGTGCCAGCAGCGTAGGACTAGGGGGAGGGGGCGAAAAACTGTTTTTT. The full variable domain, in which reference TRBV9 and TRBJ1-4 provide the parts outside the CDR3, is DSGVTQTPKHLITATGQRVTLRCSPRSGDLSVYWYQQSLDQGLQFLIQYYNGEERAKGNILERFSAQQFPDLHSELNLSSLELGDSALYFCASSVGLGGGGEKLFFGSGTQLSVL.

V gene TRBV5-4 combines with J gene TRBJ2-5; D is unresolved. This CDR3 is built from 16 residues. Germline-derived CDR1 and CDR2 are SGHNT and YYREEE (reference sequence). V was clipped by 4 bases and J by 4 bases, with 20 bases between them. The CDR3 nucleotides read TGTGCCAGCAGCCCAACCCGAACGGCGCTAGGAGAGACCCAGTACTTC. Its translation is CASSPTRTALGETQYF. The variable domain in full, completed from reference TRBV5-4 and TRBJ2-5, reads ETGVTQSPTHLIKTRGQQVTLRCSSQSGHNTVSWYQQALGQGPQFIFQYYREEENGRGNFPPRFSGLQFPNYSSELNVNALELDDSALYLCASSPTRTALGETQYFGPGTRLLVL.

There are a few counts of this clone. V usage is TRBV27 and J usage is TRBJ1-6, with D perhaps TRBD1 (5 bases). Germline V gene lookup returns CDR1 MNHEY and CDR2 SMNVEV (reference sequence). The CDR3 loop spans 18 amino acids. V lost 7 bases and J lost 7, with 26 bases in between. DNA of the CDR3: TGTGCCAGCACCGGAGGAAGTGATCAAGGGGAGCGCAATTCACCCCTCCACTTT. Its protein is CASTGGSDQGERNSPLHF.

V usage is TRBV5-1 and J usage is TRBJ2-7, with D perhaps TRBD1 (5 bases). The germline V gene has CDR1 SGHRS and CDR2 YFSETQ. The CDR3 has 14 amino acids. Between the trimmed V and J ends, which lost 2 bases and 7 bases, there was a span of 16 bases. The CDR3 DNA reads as TGCGCCAGCAGCTTACAGGTCGGTCACTATGAGCAGTACTTC. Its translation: CASSLQVGHYEQYF.

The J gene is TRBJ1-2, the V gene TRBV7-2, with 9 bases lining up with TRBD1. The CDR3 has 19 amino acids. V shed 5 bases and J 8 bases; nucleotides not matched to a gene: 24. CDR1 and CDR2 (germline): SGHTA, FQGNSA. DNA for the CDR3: TGTGCCAGCAGCCCCGAGGCCGGGGGACAGGGAGGGCGTAGGCAGGGCTACACCTTC. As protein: CASSPEAGGQGGRRQGYTF.

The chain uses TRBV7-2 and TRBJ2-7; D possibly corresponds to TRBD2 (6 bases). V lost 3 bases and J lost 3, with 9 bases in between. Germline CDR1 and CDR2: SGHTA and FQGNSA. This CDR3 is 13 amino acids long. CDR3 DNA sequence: TGTGCCAGCAGCTTTCGGGACTTCTACGAGCAGTACTTC. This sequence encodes CASSFRDFYEQYF. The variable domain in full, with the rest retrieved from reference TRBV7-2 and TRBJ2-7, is GAGVSQSPSNKVTEKGKDVELRCDPISGHTALYWYRQSLGQGLEFLIYFQGNSAPDKSGLPSDRFSAERTGGSVSTLTIQRTQQEDSAVYLCASSFRDFYEQYFGPGTRLTVT.

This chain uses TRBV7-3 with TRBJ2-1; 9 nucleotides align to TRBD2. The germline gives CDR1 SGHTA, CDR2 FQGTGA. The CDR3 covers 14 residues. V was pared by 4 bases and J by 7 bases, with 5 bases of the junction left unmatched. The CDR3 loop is CASSSAGGHNEQFF. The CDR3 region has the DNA TGTGCCAGCAGCTCAGCGGGGGGCCATAATGAGCAGTTCTTC.

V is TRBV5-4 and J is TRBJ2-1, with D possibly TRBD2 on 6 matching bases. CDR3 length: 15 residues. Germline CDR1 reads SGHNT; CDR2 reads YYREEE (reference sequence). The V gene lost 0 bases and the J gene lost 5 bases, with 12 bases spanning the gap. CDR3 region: CASSLGRDADNEQFF. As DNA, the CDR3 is TGTGCCAGCAGCTTGGGGCGGGACGCCGACAATGAGCAGTTCTTC.

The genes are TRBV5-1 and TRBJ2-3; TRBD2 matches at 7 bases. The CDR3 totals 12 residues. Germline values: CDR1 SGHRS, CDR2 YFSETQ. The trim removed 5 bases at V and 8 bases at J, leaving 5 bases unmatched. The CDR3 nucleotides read TGCGCCAGCAGGGCGGGGGAGGGTACGCAGTATTTT. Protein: CASRAGEGTQYF.